The 17 T cell receptor beta chains listed next were all sequenced from one sample in a study of blood T cell repertoires in COVID-19. TCRdb's table, derived via immunoSEQ multiplex PCR, lists solely in-frame clones and lacks some. The top ten clones hold 3% of a sample with about 150,000 clones, around 89% of them seen once. Sequencing was done on a sample of peripheral blood. These receptor sequences come from an older woman with active COVID-19.

This clone was counted a few times. The genes are TRBV3-1 (or the pseudogene TRBV3-2) and TRBJ1-3; 8 bases fit TRBD1. Germline V CDR1 and CDR2: LGHDT, YNNKEL (reference sequence). J was trimmed by 1 base and V by 1 base; bases with no gene match: 0. The CDR3 sequence is 15 residues long. The CDR3 sequence is CASSQGTGSGNTIYF. The CDR3 DNA sequence: TGTGCCAGCAGCCAAGGGACAGGGTCTGGAAACACCATATATTTT.

The V call is TRBV3-1 (or the pseudogene TRBV3-2), the J call TRBJ1-1; D call uncertain. Germline V gene sequence: CDR1 LGHDT, CDR2 YNNKEL (reference sequence). CDR3 length equals 14 residues. Trimming removed 4 bases at V and 4 bases at J, with 13 bases between. This CDR3 reads CASSPRTGSTEAFF. The CDR3 DNA reads as TGTGCCAGCAGCCCCAGGACGGGAAGCACTGAAGCTTTCTTT.

The V gene is TRBV5-1, the J gene TRBJ2-5; D is unresolved. Germline V gene lookup returns CDR1 SGHRS and CDR2 YFSETQ. The CDR3 length is 14 residues. Trimming left V 1 base short and J 2 bases short, with 9 bases between. CDR3 sequence reads: CASSLLAIQETQYF. CDR3 bases: TGCGCCAGCAGCTTGTTGGCCATACAAGAGACCCAGTACTTC.

The chain combines TRBV27 with TRBJ2-7; 7 bases agree with TRBD2. The germline gives CDR1 MNHEY, CDR2 SMNVEV (reference sequence). CDR3 length equals 15 residues. V shed 2 bases, J shed 1 base, and the junction held 5 bases outside the gene matches. CDR3 sequence (DNA): TGTGCCAGCAGTTTAATGGGCGGGAGATCCTACGAGCAGTACTTC. Its protein is CASSLMGGRSYEQYF.

The chain combines TRBV28 with TRBJ2-1; TRBD1 might be the D (5 bases). Germline values: CDR1 MDHEN, CDR2 SYDVKM. V lost 6 bases, J lost 9 bases, and 9 bases lay in between. The CDR3 is 11 residues long. The CDR3 spells CASSLQGEQFF. CDR3 nucleotides: TGTGCCAGCAGCCTGCAGGGTGAGCAGTTCTTC.

The chain links TRBV25-1 to TRBJ2-2; 12 nucleotides match TRBD2. The V segment lost 2 bases and the J segment 8 bases; nucleotides outside the gene matches: 12. Looked up from germline, CDR1 is MGHDK and CDR2 is SYGVNS. CDR3 size: 18 residues. CDR3 sequence reads: CASSEGTLLAGGRGELFF. DNA for the CDR3: TGTGCCAGCAGTGAAGGGACATTACTAGCGGGAGGTCGAGGGGAGCTGTTTTTT.

The chain combines TRBV24-1 with TRBJ1-2; D unclear. Germline V gene lookup returns CDR1 KGHDR and CDR2 SFDVKD. V was cut by 3 bases and J by 1 base, with 8 bases left in between. The CDR3 spans 14 residues. The CDR3 spells CATSDGRGNYGYTF. The DNA for the CDR3 is TGTGCCACCAGTGATGGTCGGGGTAACTATGGCTACACCTTC.

This rearrangement joins TRBV11-2 to TRBJ2-1; 8 bases line up with TRBD2. In germline, CDR1 is SGHAT, CDR2 FQNNGV. The CDR3 extends over 19 amino acids. Trimming cost V 5 bases and J 0 bases; bases outside gene matches: 15. The CDR3 loop is CASSPPPGAGVGSYNEQFF. The CDR3 DNA sequence: TGTGCCAGCAGCCCCCCTCCGGGAGCGGGAGTCGGCTCCTACAATGAGCAGTTCTTC.

The V gene is TRBV7-9, the J gene TRBJ2-7; D perhaps matches TRBD1 (6 bases). The CDR3 extends over 16 amino acids. Trimming shortened V by 1 base and J by 6 bases, and 19 bases separated the two germline ends. In germline, CDR1 is SEHNR, CDR2 FQNEAQ (reference sequence). As DNA, the CDR3 is TGTGCCAGCAGCTTAGAAATTAGGGGGACAAGACCCGAGCAGTACTTC. Translated: CASSLEIRGTRPEQYF.

J is TRBJ2-3 and V is TRBV19, with 11 bases fitting TRBD2. The CDR3 has 18 amino acids. Germline values: CDR1 LNHDA, CDR2 SQIVND (reference sequence). The junction had 8 bases not matched to a gene; V was cut back by 1 base and J by 2 bases. CDR3 protein: CASSIGLAGGPFTDTQYF. The CDR3, as DNA: TGTGCCAGTAGTATAGGATTAGCGGGAGGGCCATTCACAGATACGCAGTATTTT.

The V call is TRBV5-4, the J call TRBJ2-1; 9 positions match TRBD2. Germline V gives CDR1 SGHNT, CDR2 YYREEE (reference sequence). This CDR3 is 16 amino acids long. Trimming took 4 bases from V and 5 from J; bases not matched to a gene: 10. The CDR3 is CASSGLLAGGNNEQFF. As DNA, the CDR3 is TGTGCCAGCAGCGGGTTGTTGGCGGGAGGGAACAATGAGCAGTTCTTC.

This rearrangement joins TRBV10-3 to TRBJ2-1, with D perhaps matching TRBD2 (6 bases). V dropped 10 bases and J dropped 0 bases, with 13 bases sitting between them. Germline values: CDR1 ENHRY, CDR2 SYGVKD. This CDR3 contains 14 residues. The CDR3 protein is CATGTLSSYNEQFF. In nucleotides, the CDR3 is TGTGCCACCGGGACTCTGAGCTCCTACAATGAGCAGTTCTTC.

The chain uses TRBV7-9 and TRBJ2-3; D is uncertain. Trimming shortened V by 0 bases and J by 2 bases, and 3 bases separated the two germline ends. Germline V gene data show CDR1 as SEHNR and CDR2 as FQNEAQ (reference sequence). CDR3 length equals 13 residues. The CDR3 coding sequence is TGTGCCAGCAGCTTAGCTATCACAGATACGCAGTATTTT. Protein sequence: CASSLAITDTQYF. The full variable domain, completed using reference TRBV7-9 and TRBJ2-3, is DTGVSQNPRHKITKRGQNVTFRCDPISEHNRLYWYRQTLGQGPEFLTYFQNEAQLEKSRLLSDRFSAERPKGSFSTLEIQRTEQGDSAMYLCASSLAITDTQYFGPGTRLTVL.

The V and J genes are TRBV24-1 and TRBJ2-5; TRBD2 agrees at 10 bases. With V trimmed by 4 bases and J by 6 bases, 10 bases remained unmatched. CDR3 length: 16 amino acids. Germline CDR1 reads KGHDR; CDR2 reads SFDVKD. The CDR3 DNA reads as TGTGCCACCAGTGAGACGGCTAGCGGGAGAGGACAGACCCAGTACTTC. Amino acid sequence: CATSETASGRGQTQYF.

The chain couples TRBV2 to TRBJ1-1; D perhaps matches TRBD1 (6 bases). The ends were cut back, 7 bases at V and 0 bases at J, with 9 bases in the middle. CDR1 SNHLY and CDR2 FYNNEI come from the germline V gene. This CDR3 spans 13 amino acids. The DNA for the CDR3 is TGTGCCAGCACGGGACACTTGAACACTGAAGCTTTCTTT. Translation: CASTGHLNTEAFF.

The chain uses TRBV6-5 and TRBJ2-1; 9 bases are shared with TRBD2. The junction had 6 bases not matched to a gene; V was cut back by 11 bases and J by 4 bases. Germline V lookup: CDR1 MNHEY, CDR2 SVGAGI. The CDR3 spans 13 residues. The CDR3 nucleotides read TGTGCCGTGGGGCTAGCGGGATACAATGAGCAGTTCTTC. Protein: CAVGLAGYNEQFF.

This chain uses TRBV21-1 with TRBJ2-3; TRBD2 is taken as the D call from the table, unchecked against the DNA. TRBV21-1 is recorded as a pseudogene. CDR3 length: 19 residues. The CDR3 region has the DNA TGTGCCAGCAGCACTGGGGGTCGAACTAGCGGCTCATTTACGGATACGCAGTATTTT. Translating gives CASSTGGRTSGSFTDTQYF.